The 32 T cell receptor beta chains given below trace back to one sample, sequenced in a study of response to subunit inactivated influenza vaccine. Via MiXCR, TCRdb re-called the RT-PCR reads, giving one row per CDR3 protein. The sample consists of roughly 180,000 distinct CDR3 sequences, around 9% of them appearing once. Material: non-naive T cells sorted from PBMCs, obtained on the day of vaccination. The receptors derive from a man aged 50 or older who received an inactivated influenza vaccine.

This clonotype was counted many times. V gene TRBV20-1 combines with J gene TRBJ2-1; 7 nucleotides line up with TRBD2. After removal of 1 base from V and 0 bases from J, the junction contained 6 bases not matched to a gene. Germline V gives CDR1 DFQATT, CDR2 SNEGSKA (reference sequence). The CDR3 sequence is 16 residues long. The CDR3 sequence is CSARGYLAVSYNEQFF. Here the CDR3 DNA reads TGCAGTGCTAGAGGATATCTAGCGGTCTCCTACAATGAGCAGTTCTTC.

Only a few counts were recorded for this clonotype. The chain is built from TRBV2 and TRBJ2-3; possibly TRBD2 for D (7 bases). V lost 2 bases and J 5 bases, leaving 14 bases between the germline ends. The CDR3 contains 15 residues. Germline V gives CDR1 SNHLY, CDR2 FYNNEI. This CDR3 is CASSEFGGAVDTQYF. CDR3 DNA: TGTGCCAGCAGTGAATTTGGGGGGGCGGTAGATACGCAGTATTTT.

The chain carries TRBV10-3 and TRBJ1-4; a weak D match, TRBD1 (6 bases). Germline V gives CDR1 ENHRY, CDR2 SYGVKD. This CDR3 contains 14 residues. The ends were cut back, 5 bases at V and 4 bases at J, with 11 bases in the middle. CDR3 coding DNA: TGTGCCATCAGTCGCGGGGGCCTTAATGAAAAACTGTTTTTT. Protein product: CAISRGGLNEKLFF.

This clonotype was counted at least ten times. The CDR3 region has the DNA TGCGCCAGCAGCTTCCGCGAGAAGAACACTGAAGCTTTCTTT. It encodes CASSFREKNTEAFF. The chain joins TRBV5-1 to TRBJ1-1; D is ambiguous. V was cut by 2 bases and J by 1 base, with 9 bases left in between. The CDR3 runs to 14 residues. Germline CDR1 and CDR2: SGHRS and YFSETQ.

The chain is built from TRBV6-2 or TRBV6-3 and TRBJ2-5; D gene uncertain. Trimming took off 7 bases at V and 5 bases at J, with 14 bases between the two ends. The CDR3 totals 13 residues. CDR1 MNHEY and CDR2 SVGEGT come from the germline V gene. In DNA, the CDR3 is TGTGCCAGCACCCGAGTCCTGAGGGAGACCCAGTACTTC. It is translated as CASTRVLRETQYF.

V gene TRBV3-1 combines with J gene TRBJ2-4, with TRBD2 as a possible D gene (5 bases). Germline V gene data show CDR1 as LGHDT and CDR2 as YNNKEL (reference sequence). The CDR3 spans 16 residues. The V and J ends lost 3 bases and 4 bases respectively, with 16 bases between them. The CDR3 here is CASSHMSSRGKNIQYF. The CDR3 coding sequence is TGTGCCAGCAGCCATATGTCCTCAAGAGGGAAAAACATTCAGTACTTC.

The chain uses TRBV12-3 or TRBV12-4 and TRBJ2-3; 15 nucleotides line up with TRBD2. Trimming at V came to 6 bases and at J to 0 bases, leaving 13 bases not matched to a gene. This CDR3 contains 20 residues. The CDR3 spells CASSSYYGLAGGPSTDTQYF. CDR3 DNA sequence: TGTGCCAGCAGCTCCTACTACGGACTAGCGGGAGGGCCTAGCACAGATACGCAGTATTTT.

The chain uses TRBV11-1 and TRBJ2-1, with 8 bases aligning to TRBD1. Germline V lookup: CDR1 SGHAT, CDR2 FQDESV (reference sequence). The length of the CDR3 is 19 residues. V lost 5 bases to trimming and J lost 11 bases; unmatched junction nucleotides: 26. This CDR3 reads CASSGLGQGFALFGPKQFF. The CDR3 nucleotides are TGTGCCAGCAGCGGGTTAGGACAGGGTTTTGCTTTATTCGGCCCCAAGCAGTTCTTC.

The V gene is TRBV6-2 or TRBV6-3, the J gene TRBJ1-5; no definite D call. Germline lookup yields CDR1 MNHEY and CDR2 SVGEGT. V was cut by 0 bases and J by 0 bases, with 9 bases left in between. The CDR3 sequence is 16 residues long. As DNA, the CDR3 is TGTGCCAGCAGTTACTCGCAAGGGAATAGCAATCAGCCCCAGCATTTT. Translating it yields CASSYSQGNSNQPQHF.

The rearrangement joins TRBV10-3 to TRBJ2-7; D may match TRBD1 or TRBD2 (5 bases each). Looked up from germline, CDR1 is ENHRY and CDR2 is SYGVKD. V was trimmed by 3 bases and J by 1 base, leaving 13 bases between them. This CDR3 spans 15 amino acids. CDR3 nucleotide sequence: TGTGCCATCAGTGACGAGGGGCTGGGGTCCTACGAGCAGTACTTC. It is translated as CAISDEGLGSYEQYF.

This clonotype has ten or more counts. J is TRBJ2-1 and V is TRBV27; D is undetermined. In germline, CDR1 is MNHEY, CDR2 SMNVEV (reference sequence). Trimming removed 0 bases at V and 6 bases at J, with 6 bases between. The CDR3 consists of 13 residues. For the CDR3, the DNA is TGTGCCAGCAGTTTATCTGGCAGCAATGAGCAGTTCTTC. It codes for CASSLSGSNEQFF.

This clonotype has ten or more counts. The chain joins TRBV20-1 to TRBJ2-4; TRBD1 agrees at 7 bases. Germline V CDR1 and CDR2: DFQATT, SNEGSKA (reference sequence). J lost 11 bases, V lost 1 base, and 5 bases had no gene match. This CDR3 has 12 residues. This chain's CDR3 is CSARAQGFLQYF. The CDR3 nucleotides read TGCAGTGCTAGAGCACAGGGGTTTCTTCAGTACTTC.

This clonotype was detected ten times or more. The chain is built from TRBV29-1 and TRBJ2-7, with 7 bases aligning to TRBD1. Trimming took 6 bases from V and 2 from J; bases not matched to a gene: 10. The CDR3 extends over 14 amino acids. CDR1 is SQVTM and CDR2 is ANQGSEA in the germline V gene. The CDR3 loop is CSVLIEQGPYEQYF. For the CDR3, the DNA is TGCAGCGTACTTATCGAACAGGGGCCCTACGAGCAGTACTTC.

The sample holds a few counts of this clonotype. The chain uses TRBV6-2 or TRBV6-3 and TRBJ2-1; 9 nucleotides agree with TRBD2. The CDR3 has 15 amino acids. J lost 7 bases, V lost 6 bases, and 10 bases had no gene match. Germline lookup yields CDR1 MNHEY and CDR2 SVGEGT. The CDR3 nucleotides are TGTGCCAGCAGATTAGCGGGGGCCGAAAGGAATGAGCAGTTCTTC. This encodes CASRLAGAERNEQFF.

This sequence joins TRBV11-2 and TRBJ2-5; maybe TRBD2 (5 bases). CDR1 is SGHAT, CDR2 FQNNGV, per germline. CDR3 length equals 16 residues. V lost 2 bases, J lost 5 bases, and 18 bases lay in between. In DNA form, the CDR3 reads TGTGCCAGCAGCTTAAGGGAGCAATCGGGGTGGGAGACCCAGTACTTC. This translates into CASSLREQSGWETQYF.

This clonotype has just a few counts. The chain is built from TRBV3-1 and TRBJ2-7, with TRBD1 matching over 7 bases. Trimming removed 6 bases from V and 7 bases from J; junction bases left unmatched: 6. The germline CDR1 and CDR2 sequences are LGHDT and YNNKEL (reference sequence). CDR3 length: 12 amino acids. The CDR3 is CASRQGTREQYF. For the CDR3, the DNA is TGTGCCAGCAGACAGGGGACCAGAGAGCAGTACTTC.

This clonotype occurred a few times. The rearrangement links TRBV24-1 to TRBJ2-1, with D hard to call. Between the trimmed V and J ends, which lost 4 bases and 6 bases, there was a span of 12 bases. Germline V lookup: CDR1 KGHDR, CDR2 SFDVKD. The CDR3 length is 14 residues. In DNA, the CDR3 is TGTGCCACCAGTGACACCCTACGAAGCAATGAGCAGTTCTTC. Translating it yields CATSDTLRSNEQFF.

In regard to this clonotype: A read error may explain this, as a much larger clone is one base away. This rearrangement joins TRBV7-2 to TRBJ2-7; maybe TRBD1 (6 bases). The CDR3 is made up of 13 amino acids. CDR1 and CDR2 (germline): SGHTA, FQGNSA. This CDR3 reads CASSLSGAYEQHF. CDR3 nucleotide sequence: TGTGCCAGCAGCTTATCAGGGGCCTACGAGCAGCACTTC.

Many counts were recorded for this clonotype. The chain carries TRBV5-6 and TRBJ2-7; 12 bases fit TRBD1. After removal of 2 bases from V and 6 bases from J, the junction contained 9 bases not matched to a gene. CDR1 and CDR2 (germline): SGHDT, YYEEEE. There are 16 residues in the CDR3. The CDR3, as DNA: TGTGCCAGCAGCTTAAGCCCGGGACAGGGGGCGTTCGAGCAGTACTTC. It yields the protein CASSLSPGQGAFEQYF.

This clonotype was found a few times. The chain employs TRBV20-1 and TRBJ2-3; 8 bases map to TRBD2. The CDR3 length is 14 residues. V dropped 1 base and J dropped 5; count of bases not matched to a gene: 5. Germline V gene sequence: CDR1 DFQATT, CDR2 SNEGSKA (reference sequence). The CDR3 DNA reads as TGCAGTGCTAGAGTCGGGGGGGCGGGAGATACGCAGTATTTT. As protein: CSARVGGAGDTQYF.

V usage is TRBV5-5 and J usage is TRBJ1-2; 7 bases are shared with TRBD1. The CDR3 consists of 13 residues. Germline V gene sequence: CDR1 SGHKS, CDR2 YYEKEE (reference sequence). With V trimmed by 4 bases and J by 4 bases, 4 bases remained unmatched. The CDR3 loop is CASSQGTVYGYTF. CDR3 DNA sequence: TGTGCCAGCAGCCAAGGGACAGTCTATGGCTACACCTTC.

This clonotype was observed at least ten times. This sequence joins TRBV28 and TRBJ2-7, with TRBD2 identical over 8 bases. CDR3 length: 15 amino acids. V lost 6 bases and J lost 1; bases outside the gene matches: 8. Germline V gene data show CDR1 as MDHEN and CDR2 as SYDVKM. Here the CDR3 reads CASSPLVAGSYEQYF. The CDR3 DNA is TGTGCCAGCAGCCCGTTGGTAGCGGGATCCTACGAGCAGTACTTC. Filled out from reference TRBV28 and TRBJ2-7, the complete variable domain reads DVKVTQSSRYLVKRTGEKVFLECVQDMDHENMFWYRQDPGLGLRLIYFSYDVKMKEKGDIPEGYSVSREKKERFSLILESASTNQTSMYLCASSPLVAGSYEQYFGPGTRLTVT.

This sequence joins TRBV12-3 or TRBV12-4 and TRBJ1-3, with D possibly matching TRBD1 (5 bases). The CDR3 totals 15 residues. Between the trimmed V and J ends, which lost 6 bases and 4 bases, there was a span of 16 bases. CDR3 DNA: TGTGCCAGCAGAACAGACTGGGGGTTCGGAAACACCATATATTTT. Translating it yields CASRTDWGFGNTIYF.

The rearrangement uses TRBV20-1 and TRBJ2-1; 8 bases are a match to TRBD2. V trimming: 6 bases; J trimming: 6 bases; junction bases outside the gene matches: 4. The CDR3 covers 12 residues. Germline CDR1 DFQATT, CDR2 SNEGSKA (reference sequence). This chain's CDR3 is CSAGTRGNEQFF. CDR3 coding DNA: TGCAGTGCCGGGACTAGGGGCAATGAGCAGTTCTTC.

This clonotype appeared a few times. The rearrangement links TRBV28 to TRBJ2-1; 12 bases are shared with TRBD2. CDR3 length: 18 residues. J lost 8 bases, V lost 3 bases, and 14 bases had no gene match. Germline V gene lookup returns CDR1 MDHEN and CDR2 SYDVKM. In DNA, the CDR3 is TGTGCCAGCAGTTTGCCTGCGAAGGCTAGCGGGAGGGTGGATGAGCAGTTCTTC. Translated, it gives CASSLPAKASGRVDEQFF. Full variable domain (outside the CDR3, taken from reference TRBV28 and TRBJ2-1): DVKVTQSSRYLVKRTGEKVFLECVQDMDHENMFWYRQDPGLGLRLIYFSYDVKMKEKGDIPEGYSVSREKKERFSLILESASTNQTSMYLCASSLPAKASGRVDEQFFGPGTRLTVL.

By share of the sample, this clonotype is medium-sized. The chain uses TRBV4-2 and TRBJ1-3, with D possibly being TRBD1 (5 bases). This CDR3 region has 16 residues. Germline CDR1 reads LGHNA; CDR2 reads YNFKEQ. V was cut by 3 bases and J by 2 bases, with 14 bases left in between. The CDR3 spells CASSHTQAGTGNTIYF. CDR3 DNA: TGTGCCAGCAGCCATACTCAAGCAGGGACTGGAAACACCATATATTTT.

This clonotype was seen only a few times. The chain has TRBV28 and TRBJ1-1, with a tentative D call TRBD1 (6 bases). CDR1 is MDHEN and CDR2 is SYDVKM in the germline V gene. Trimming shortened V by 3 bases and J by 6 bases, and 11 bases separated the two germline ends. The CDR3 is 13 residues long. In DNA, the CDR3 is TGTGCCAGCAGTTTTACAGGGAAAGCTGAAGCTTTCTTT. This codes for CASSFTGKAEAFF.

In its sample, this clonotype was seen many times. The CDR3 coding sequence is TGCAGTGCCGGGTCCTGGGCGGGCTCCTACGAGCAGTACTTC. This gives the protein CSAGSWAGSYEQYF. The J gene is TRBJ2-7, the V gene TRBV20-1; D is perhaps TRBD2 (5 bases). Trimming cost V 6 bases and J 0 bases, with 15 bases left between them. This CDR3 spans 14 amino acids. In germline, CDR1 is DFQATT, CDR2 SNEGSKA (reference sequence).

The V and J genes are TRBV7-2 and TRBJ2-1; D gene uncertain. Trimming shortened V by 5 bases and J by 0 bases, and 17 bases separated the two germline ends. Germline CDR1 and CDR2: SGHTA and FQGNSA. The CDR3 sequence is 17 residues long. In nucleotides, the CDR3 is TGTGCCAGCAGCGCCCGTCAAACAGCTAGCTCCTACAATGAGCAGTTCTTC. It yields the protein CASSARQTASSYNEQFF.

This clonotype was counted at least ten times. The genes are TRBV4-3 and TRBJ2-3, with a possible D match to TRBD2 (5 bases). The V gene lost 1 base and the J gene lost 5 bases, with 13 bases spanning the gap. The CDR3 runs to 15 residues. The germline V gene encodes CDR1 LGHNA and CDR2 YSLEER. CDR3 region: CASSQGSLGKDTQYF. The CDR3 DNA reads TGCGCCAGCAGCCAAGGGTCGCTCGGGAAAGATACGCAGTATTTT.

The rearrangement uses TRBV28 and TRBJ1-5; weak D call: TRBD1 (5 bases). The germline gives CDR1 MDHEN, CDR2 SYDVKM. V lost 5 bases to trimming and J lost 4 bases, with 12 bases between them. The CDR3 is made up of 14 amino acids. The CDR3 loop is CASSAGARNQPQHF. CDR3 bases: TGTGCCAGCAGTGCCGGGGCCAGGAATCAGCCCCAGCATTTT.

The chain links TRBV5-5 to TRBJ1-2; D is undetermined. This CDR3 contains 14 residues. Trimming pared 0 bases from V and 5 bases from J, leaving 11 bases between. Germline values: CDR1 SGHKS, CDR2 YYEKEE (reference sequence). The CDR3 is CASSLANWEYGYTF. DNA of the CDR3: TGTGCCAGCAGCTTGGCGAACTGGGAGTATGGCTACACCTTC.